This paragraph covers one T cell receptor (beta chain) sequence. This record belongs to a study of blood T cell repertoires in COVID-19. Study background: Samples representing acute and convalescent COVID-19 were sourced from the United States, Italy and Spain.

Per the authors' pipeline: By means of reference gene primer amplification, nucleated cell counts were estimated. Measured with immunoSEQ multiplex PCR; TCRdb has only the in-frame clones, and not every one. The D gene and trimming were derived from the DNA, and the V and J assignments and clone size from that table. The profile covers over 60,000 clones, with over 85% appearing a single time and around 1.3% taken by the ten largest. From germline, CDR1 is MNHNS and CDR2 SASEGT. This CDR3 region has 15 residues. The V gene lost 2 bases and the J gene lost 6 bases, with 16 bases spanning the gap. The sequence derives from a man aged 55 to 70 with acute or convalescent COVID-19. V gene TRBV6-1 combines with J gene TRBJ1-1; weak D call: TRBD1 (6 bases). Material for sequencing was peripheral blood. The CDR3 DNA reads as TGTGCCAGCAGTGAAAGGCTCCAACCAGGGGCTGAAGCTTTCTTT. Amino acids: CASSERLQPGAEAFF.